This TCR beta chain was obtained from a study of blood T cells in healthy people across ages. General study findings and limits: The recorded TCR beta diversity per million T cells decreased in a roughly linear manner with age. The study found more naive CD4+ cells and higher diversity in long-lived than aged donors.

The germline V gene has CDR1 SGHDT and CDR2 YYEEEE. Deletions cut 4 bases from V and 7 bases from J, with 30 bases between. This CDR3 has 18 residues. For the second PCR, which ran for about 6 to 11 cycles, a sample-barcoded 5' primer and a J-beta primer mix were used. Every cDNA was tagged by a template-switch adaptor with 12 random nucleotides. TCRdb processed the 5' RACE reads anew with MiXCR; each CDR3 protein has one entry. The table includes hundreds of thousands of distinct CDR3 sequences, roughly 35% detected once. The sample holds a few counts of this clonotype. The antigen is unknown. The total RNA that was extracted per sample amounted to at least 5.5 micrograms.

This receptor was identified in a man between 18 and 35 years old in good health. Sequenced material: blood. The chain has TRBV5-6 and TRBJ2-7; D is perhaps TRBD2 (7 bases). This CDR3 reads CASSLYLGGASSYNEQYF. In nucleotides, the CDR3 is TGTGCCAGCAGCCTGTATCTTGGGGGGGCTAGCTCCTACAATGAGCAGTACTTC.